This TCR beta chain was sequenced for a study of cytomegalovirus exposure and HLA in healthy donors. Study-level background: The Caucasian-associated ancestry cluster contained about 80% of the 300 to 450 genotyped donors. Findings of the study overall: The later analysis indicated that the majority of CMV-associated TCR beta chains appeared HLA-restricted. About 87% or about 30% of the time was how often most TCR beta V segments were productive, according to an earlier analysis.

To note about this clone: Its antigen is not identified.

The primer mix had 60 Vbeta and 13 Jbeta primers. Clones were sequenced by immunoSEQ multiplex PCR, and TCRdb holds only the in-frame ones, with some missing. The sample yields 100,000 to 150,000 clones, 65% to 85% seen once. The V gene end was trimmed by 4 bases and the J gene end by 5 bases; junction bases not matched to a gene: 6. The germline V gene encodes CDR1 MDHEN and CDR2 SYDVKM. This CDR3 contains 14 residues. This receptor was identified in a middle-aged woman in good health and CMV-seronegative. The sequencing input was PBMCs. The gene calls are TRBV28 and TRBJ1-1; 8 nucleotides agree with TRBD1. In nucleotides, the CDR3 is TGTGCCAGCAGTTGGACAGGGAAGTTGACTGAAGCTTTCTTT. Encoded protein: CASSWTGKLTEAFF.